The rows below give T cell receptor beta chains drawn from one sample of a study of blood T cell repertoires in COVID-19. The repertoire was sequenced with immunoSEQ multiplex PCR; TCRdb's copy has only in-frame clones and lacks some. Seen here are some 100,000 clones, roughly 90% observed once, and the top ten hold roughly 1.5%. The source material was peripheral blood. All receptors derive from a human donor with active COVID-19. The donor label of this sample is uncertain. CDR3s include the opening cysteine and the closing phenylalanine or tryptophan. The D gene is left open where the match is weak. Some rows have no size entry. The others give once, few or many, or a class for an expanded clone.

J gene | D gene | V gene | CDR3 length | clone size | CDR3 protein | CDR3 DNA
TRBJ1-2 | TRBD1 | TRBV4-3 | 16 | - | CASSQDPPGGDYGYTF | TGCGCCAGCAGCCAAGACCCTCCAGGGGGCGATTATGGCTACACCTTC
TRBJ2-1 | - | TRBV25-1 | 13 | - | CASRGDTNNEQFF | TGTGCCAGCAGAGGGGACACAAACAATGAGCAGTTCTTC
TRBJ1-6 | - | TRBV6-5 | 15 | - | CASSYSFAGNSPLHF | TGTGCCAGCAGTTACTCTTTTGCAGGGAACTCACCCCTCCACTTT
TRBJ1-6 | - | TRBV6-4 | 13 | - | CASTAERGSPLHF | TGTGCCAGCACCGCCGAACGTGGCTCACCCCTCCACTTT
TRBJ1-5 | TRBD1 | TRBV19 | 14 | few | CASRRQGSNQPQHF | TGTGCCAGTAGGCGACAGGGAAGCAATCAGCCCCAGCATTTT
TRBJ1-1 | - | TRBV28 | 14 | - | CASRPTGQNTEAFF | TGTGCCAGTAGACCCACGGGACAGAACACTGAAGCTTTCTTT
TRBJ2-7 | - | TRBV20-1 | 15 | - | CSASLRQGKAYEQYF | TGCAGTGCTAGTCTTCGGCAGGGAAAGGCCTACGAGCAGTACTTC
TRBJ1-1 | - | TRBV6-2/TRBV6-3 | 15 | - | CASSYGPGGSTEAFF | TGTGCCAGCAGTTACGGTCCGGGCGGGAGCACTGAAGCTTTCTTT
TRBJ1-1 | - | TRBV5-1 | 16 | - | CASSLAQQGRGTEAFF | TGCGCCAGCAGCTTGGCCCAACAGGGTCGAGGAACTGAAGCTTTCTTT
TRBJ1-5 | - | TRBV5-6 | 15 | - | CASSLAISGDQPQHF | TGTGCCAGCAGCTTGGCCATTTCCGGAGATCAGCCCCAGCATTTT